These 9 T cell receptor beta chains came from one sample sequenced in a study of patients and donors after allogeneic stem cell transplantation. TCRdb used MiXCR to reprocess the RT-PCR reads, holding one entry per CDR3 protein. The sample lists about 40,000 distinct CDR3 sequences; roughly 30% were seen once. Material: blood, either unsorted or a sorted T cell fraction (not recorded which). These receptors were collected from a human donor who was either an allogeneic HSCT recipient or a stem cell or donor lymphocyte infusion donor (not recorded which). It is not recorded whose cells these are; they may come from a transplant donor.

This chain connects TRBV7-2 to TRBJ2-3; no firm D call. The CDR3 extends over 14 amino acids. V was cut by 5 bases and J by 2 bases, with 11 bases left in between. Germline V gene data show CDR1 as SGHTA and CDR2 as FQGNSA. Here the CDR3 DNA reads TGTGCCAGCAGCCCGTTCGGGTACACAGATACGCAGTATTTT. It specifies CASSPFGYTDTQYF.

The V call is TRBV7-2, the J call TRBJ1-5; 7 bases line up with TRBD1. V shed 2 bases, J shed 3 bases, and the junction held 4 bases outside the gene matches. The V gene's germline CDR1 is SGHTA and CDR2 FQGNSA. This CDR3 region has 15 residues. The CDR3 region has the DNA TGTGCCAGCAGCTTAAGGGACAGTTTCAATCAGCCCCAGCATTTT. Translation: CASSLRDSFNQPQHF.

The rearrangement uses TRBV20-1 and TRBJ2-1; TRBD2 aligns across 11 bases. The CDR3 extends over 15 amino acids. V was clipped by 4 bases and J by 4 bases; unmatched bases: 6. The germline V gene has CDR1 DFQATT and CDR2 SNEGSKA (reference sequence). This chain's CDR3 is CSATRLAGLYNEQFF. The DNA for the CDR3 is TGCAGTGCTACCCGACTAGCGGGGCTATACAATGAGCAGTTCTTC.

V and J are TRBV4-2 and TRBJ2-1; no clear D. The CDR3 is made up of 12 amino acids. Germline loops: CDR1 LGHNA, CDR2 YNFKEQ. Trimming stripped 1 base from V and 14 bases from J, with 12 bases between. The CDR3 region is CASSQVAAMKFF. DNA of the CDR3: TGTGCCAGCAGCCAAGTGGCAGCCATGAAGTTCTTC.

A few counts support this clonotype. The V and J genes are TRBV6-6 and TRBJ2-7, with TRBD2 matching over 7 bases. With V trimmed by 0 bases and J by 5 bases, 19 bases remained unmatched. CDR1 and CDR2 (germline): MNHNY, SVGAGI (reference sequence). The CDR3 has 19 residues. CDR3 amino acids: CASSYSSRRGSGGTDEQYF. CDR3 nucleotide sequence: TGTGCCAGCAGTTACTCGAGTAGGAGGGGTTCGGGAGGTACTGACGAGCAGTACTTC.

The CDR3 nucleotides are TGCAGTGCTAGAGATCCTACTAGCGGAGTCTACGAGCAGTACTTC. This codes for CSARDPTSGVYEQYF. The genes are TRBV20-1 and TRBJ2-7, with TRBD2 matching 8 bases. V was pared by 0 bases and J by 3 bases, with 7 bases of the junction left unmatched. This CDR3 is built from 15 residues. The germline CDR1 and CDR2 sequences are DFQATT and SNEGSKA (reference sequence).

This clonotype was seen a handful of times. This chain's CDR3 is CASSLGDSSEAIYEQYF. CDR3 in DNA: TGTGCCAGCAGTTTGGGGGACTCCTCCGAGGCGATCTACGAGCAGTACTTC. J is TRBJ2-7 and V is TRBV28; a weak D match, TRBD2 (6 bases). Trimming took off 3 bases at V and 3 bases at J, with 21 bases between the two ends. The V gene's germline CDR1 is MDHEN and CDR2 SYDVKM. CDR3 length: 17 amino acids.

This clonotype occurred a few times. The CDR3 DNA reads TGCGCCAGCAGCCAAGATCCGGCGATCAGGATATACGAGCAGTACTTC. The encoded protein is CASSQDPAIRIYEQYF. This chain joins TRBV4-1 and TRBJ2-7; D ambiguous. CDR1 and CDR2 (germline): MGHRA, YSYEKL. The CDR3 runs 16 residues. Deletions cut 0 bases from V and 4 bases from J, with 16 bases between.

CDR3 in DNA: TGTGCCAGCTCACCACCCAATCAGCCCCAGCATTTT. Its translation: CASSPPNQPQHF. The chain employs TRBV18 and TRBJ1-5; unclear D gene. Trimming pared 0 bases from V and 3 bases from J, leaving 0 bases between. The CDR3 length is 12 residues. Looked up from germline, CDR1 is KGHSH and CDR2 is LQKENI.